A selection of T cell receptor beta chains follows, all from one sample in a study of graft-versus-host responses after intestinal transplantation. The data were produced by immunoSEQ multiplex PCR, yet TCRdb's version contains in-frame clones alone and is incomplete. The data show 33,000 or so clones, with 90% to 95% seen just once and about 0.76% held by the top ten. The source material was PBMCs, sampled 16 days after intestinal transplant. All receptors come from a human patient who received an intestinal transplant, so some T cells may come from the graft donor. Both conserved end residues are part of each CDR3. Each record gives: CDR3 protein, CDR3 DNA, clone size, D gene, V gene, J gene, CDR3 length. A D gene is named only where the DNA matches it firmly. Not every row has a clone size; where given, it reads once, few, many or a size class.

CDR3 protein: CASSQVSGREPPGQYF
CDR3 DNA: TGTGCCAGCAGCCAAGTTTCCGGGAGGGAGCCTCCCGGGCAGTACTTC
clone size: NA
D gene: TRBD2
V gene: TRBV14
J gene: TRBJ2-7
CDR3 length: 16

CDR3 protein: CASSFAEKAYEQYF
CDR3 DNA: TGTGCCAGCAGCTTCGCGGAGAAGGCCTACGAGCAGTACTTC
clone size: NA
D gene: NA
V gene: TRBV9
J gene: TRBJ2-7
CDR3 length: 14

CDR3 protein: CASSERGRAKDTQYF
CDR3 DNA: TGTGCCAGCAGTGAACGCGGGAGGGCAAAAGATACGCAGTATTTT
clone size: NA
D gene: TRBD2
V gene: TRBV2
J gene: TRBJ2-3
CDR3 length: 15

CDR3 protein: CASTRLALRVHEQYF
CDR3 DNA: TGTGCCAGCACCCGACTGGCTCTCCGGGTCCACGAGCAGTACTTC
clone size: NA
D gene: NA
V gene: TRBV6-1
J gene: TRBJ2-7
CDR3 length: 15

CDR3 protein: CASSQVATGFRYEQYF
CDR3 DNA: TGCGCCAGCAGCCAAGTTGCCACAGGGTTCCGGTACGAGCAGTACTTC
clone size: few
D gene: NA
V gene: TRBV4-1
J gene: TRBJ2-7
CDR3 length: 16

CDR3 protein: CASSFLSTADTQYF
CDR3 DNA: TGTGCCAGCAGTTTTCTATCGACGGCAGATACGCAGTATTTT
clone size: NA
D gene: NA
V gene: TRBV27
J gene: TRBJ2-3
CDR3 length: 14

CDR3 protein: CASSLVGPKNEQYF
CDR3 DNA: TGCGCCAGCAGCTTAGTGGGCCCGAAGAACGAGCAGTACTTC
clone size: NA
D gene: NA
V gene: TRBV5-1
J gene: TRBJ2-7
CDR3 length: 14

CDR3 protein: CASSIEYNEQFF
CDR3 DNA: TGTGCCAGTAGTATAGAATACAATGAGCAGTTCTTC
clone size: once
D gene: NA
V gene: TRBV19
J gene: TRBJ2-1
CDR3 length: 12

CDR3 protein: CASRPPISERNEQFF
CDR3 DNA: TGTGCCAGCAGGCCCCCTATATCGGAGCGCAATGAGCAGTTCTTC
clone size: NA
D gene: NA
V gene: TRBV7-9
J gene: TRBJ2-1
CDR3 length: 15

CDR3 protein: CAWSGGATYEQYF
CDR3 DNA: TGTGCCTGGAGTGGCGGGGCTACCTACGAGCAGTACTTC
clone size: NA
D gene: NA
V gene: TRBV30
J gene: TRBJ2-7
CDR3 length: 13

CDR3 protein: CATSYVSQGGSPLHF
CDR3 DNA: TGTGCCACCAGCTATGTGTCACAGGGTGGTTCACCCCTCCACTTT
clone size: NA
D gene: NA
V gene: TRBV15
J gene: TRBJ1-6
CDR3 length: 15

CDR3 protein: CASSLYRSNQPQHF
CDR3 DNA: TGTGCCAGCAGCTTGTACCGTAGCAATCAGCCCCAGCATTTT
clone size: NA
D gene: NA
V gene: TRBV5-4
J gene: TRBJ1-5
CDR3 length: 14

CDR3 protein: CASSLRQPQHF
CDR3 DNA: TGTGCCAGCAGCTTGCGGCAGCCCCAGCATTTT
clone size: once
D gene: NA
V gene: TRBV5-8
J gene: TRBJ1-5
CDR3 length: 11

CDR3 protein: CASSPRDLGWNTEAFF
CDR3 DNA: TGTGCCAGCAGCCCCCGGGACCTTGGTTGGAACACTGAAGCTTTCTTT
clone size: once
D gene: NA
V gene: TRBV5-4
J gene: TRBJ1-1
CDR3 length: 16

CDR3 protein: CASTLEGSNQPQHF
CDR3 DNA: TGTGCCAGCACCTTGGAGGGAAGCAATCAGCCCCAGCATTTT
clone size: few
D gene: NA
V gene: TRBV5-8
J gene: TRBJ1-5
CDR3 length: 14

CDR3 protein: CASSNCGTSGRVKDGTDTQYF
CDR3 DNA: TGTGCCAGCAGCAACTGTGGGACTAGCGGGAGAGTCAAGGATGGCACAGATACGCAGTATTTT
clone size: NA
D gene: NA
V gene: TRBV21-1
J gene: TRBJ2-3
CDR3 length: 21

CDR3 protein: CASTWTSGNEQFF
CDR3 DNA: TGTGCCAGCACTTGGACTAGCGGCAATGAGCAGTTCTTC
clone size: few
D gene: TRBD2
V gene: TRBV6-1
J gene: TRBJ2-1
CDR3 length: 13

CDR3 protein: CASSFPSGRPPSYNEQFF
CDR3 DNA: TGTGCCAGCAGTTTTCCCAGCGGGAGGCCCCCCTCCTACAATGAGCAGTTCTTC
clone size: NA
D gene: TRBD2
V gene: TRBV28
J gene: TRBJ2-1
CDR3 length: 18

CDR3 protein: CSVGTSRVYEQYF
CDR3 DNA: TGCAGCGTTGGAACTAGCAGGGTCTACGAGCAGTACTTC
clone size: NA
D gene: NA
V gene: TRBV29-1
J gene: TRBJ2-7
CDR3 length: 13

CDR3 protein: CASRSKAGGPVYNEQFF
CDR3 DNA: TGTGCCAGCAGATCAAAAGCGGGAGGGCCAGTGTACAATGAGCAGTTCTTC
clone size: NA
D gene: TRBD2
V gene: TRBV27
J gene: TRBJ2-1
CDR3 length: 17

CDR3 protein: CASNAGGGDTQYF
CDR3 DNA: TGTGCCAGCAACGCGGGAGGGGGGGATACGCAGTATTTT
clone size: NA
D gene: TRBD2
V gene: TRBV6-5
J gene: TRBJ2-3
CDR3 length: 13

CDR3 protein: CASSLTGIVSTEAFF
CDR3 DNA: TGTGCCAGCAGTTTAACAGGGATCGTGTCCACTGAAGCTTTCTTT
clone size: NA
D gene: NA
V gene: TRBV28
J gene: TRBJ1-1
CDR3 length: 15

CDR3 protein: CASSLSRWDRFVETQYF
CDR3 DNA: TGTGCCAGCAGCCTCAGTAGGTGGGACAGGTTCGTGGAGACCCAGTACTTC
clone size: NA
D gene: TRBD1
V gene: TRBV14
J gene: TRBJ2-5
CDR3 length: 17

CDR3 protein: CASSLGSQETQYF
CDR3 DNA: TGTGCCAGCAGCTTGGGTAGCCAAGAGACCCAGTACTTC
clone size: once
D gene: NA
V gene: TRBV5-4
J gene: TRBJ2-5
CDR3 length: 13

CDR3 protein: CASSPPVDEQYF
CDR3 DNA: TGTGCCAGCAGCCCCCCCGTAGACGAGCAGTACTTC
clone size: NA
D gene: NA
V gene: TRBV7-2
J gene: TRBJ2-7
CDR3 length: 12

CDR3 protein: CSVEARGSGANVLTF
CDR3 DNA: TGCAGCGTTGAAGCGCGGGGCTCTGGGGCCAACGTCCTGACTTTC
clone size: NA
D gene: NA
V gene: TRBV29-1
J gene: TRBJ2-6
CDR3 length: 15

CDR3 protein: CASSDRPRPGGRTDTQYF
CDR3 DNA: TGTGCCAGCAGTGATCGTCCCCGTCCGGGGGGCCGCACAGATACGCAGTATTTT
clone size: NA
D gene: NA
V gene: TRBV6-1
J gene: TRBJ2-3
CDR3 length: 18

CDR3 protein: CASSFGQGLWGLSSYNEQFF
CDR3 DNA: NA
clone size: NA
D gene: NA
V gene: TRBV28
J gene: TRBJ2-1
CDR3 length: 20

CDR3 protein: CASSSDFLGTSGANVLTF
CDR3 DNA: TGTGCCAGCAGTTCGGACTTTCTTGGGACCTCTGGGGCCAACGTCCTGACTTTC
clone size: NA
D gene: NA
V gene: TRBV28
J gene: TRBJ2-6
CDR3 length: 18

CDR3 protein: CASSYGSGTGNTIYF
CDR3 DNA: TGTGCCAGCAGTTACGGTTCAGGGACTGGAAACACCATATATTTT
clone size: NA
D gene: NA
V gene: TRBV6-9
J gene: TRBJ1-3
CDR3 length: 15

CDR3 protein: CASGLVLTGTPTATGELFF
CDR3 DNA: TGTGCTAGTGGTTTGGTACTTACAGGAACCCCTACGGCCACCGGGGAGCTGTTTTTT
clone size: NA
D gene: NA
V gene: TRBV12-5
J gene: TRBJ2-2
CDR3 length: 19

CDR3 protein: CASSLVVDEQHF
CDR3 DNA: TGTGCCAGCAGCTTGGTTGTCGACGAGCAGCACTTC
clone size: few
D gene: NA
V gene: TRBV5-6
J gene: TRBJ2-7
CDR3 length: 12

CDR3 protein: CASTKGGYYGYTF
CDR3 DNA: TGTGCCAGCACCAAAGGGGGGTACTATGGCTACACCTTC
clone size: once
D gene: NA
V gene: TRBV2
J gene: TRBJ1-2
CDR3 length: 13

CDR3 protein: CASSDQGSTNEKLFF
CDR3 DNA: TGTGCCAGCAGCGATCAGGGATCAACTAATGAAAAACTGTTTTTT
clone size: NA
D gene: NA
V gene: TRBV9
J gene: TRBJ1-4
CDR3 length: 15

CDR3 protein: CASSLGTSVVYEQYF
CDR3 DNA: TGCGCCAGCAGCTTGGGAACTAGTGTAGTATACGAGCAGTACTTC
clone size: NA
D gene: NA
V gene: TRBV4-1
J gene: TRBJ2-7
CDR3 length: 15

CDR3 protein: CAISDSGGQYF
CDR3 DNA: TGTGCCATCAGTGATTCGGGGGGGCAGTACTTC
clone size: few
D gene: TRBD2
V gene: TRBV10-3
J gene: TRBJ2-7
CDR3 length: 11

CDR3 protein: CASSLRTGGAVDTEAFF
CDR3 DNA: TGCGCCAGCAGCCTACGGACAGGGGGCGCAGTGGACACTGAAGCTTTCTTT
clone size: few
D gene: TRBD1
V gene: TRBV5-1
J gene: TRBJ1-1
CDR3 length: 17

CDR3 protein: CASSYWGPANYGYTF
CDR3 DNA: TGTGCCAGCAGTTACTGGGGCCCCGCTAACTATGGCTACACCTTC
clone size: NA
D gene: NA
V gene: TRBV6-5
J gene: TRBJ1-2
CDR3 length: 15

CDR3 protein: CASSIEKGKGSPLHF
CDR3 DNA: TGTGCCAGTAGTATAGAGAAGGGGAAGGGTTCACCCCTCCACTTT
clone size: once
D gene: NA
V gene: TRBV19
J gene: TRBJ1-6
CDR3 length: 15

CDR3 protein: CASSYWQARSSNYGYTF
CDR3 DNA: TGTGCCAGCTCCTATTGGCAGGCGAGATCCTCTAACTATGGCTACACCTTC
clone size: NA
D gene: NA
V gene: TRBV18
J gene: TRBJ1-2
CDR3 length: 17

CDR3 protein: CATSGQLAGGSYEQYF
CDR3 DNA: TGTGCCACCAGCGGCCAACTAGCGGGAGGGAGCTACGAGCAGTACTTC
clone size: NA
D gene: TRBD2
V gene: TRBV15
J gene: TRBJ2-7
CDR3 length: 16

CDR3 protein: CASSGNNEQFF
CDR3 DNA: TGTGCCAGCAGCGGCAACAATGAGCAGTTCTTC
clone size: NA
D gene: NA
V gene: TRBV5-6
J gene: TRBJ2-1
CDR3 length: 11

CDR3 protein: CASNYGGARGEQYF
CDR3 DNA: TGTGCCAGCAACTACGGGGGCGCCCGGGGAGAGCAGTACTTC
clone size: NA
D gene: NA
V gene: TRBV28
J gene: TRBJ2-7
CDR3 length: 14

CDR3 protein: CASSDLGVSSTDTQYF
CDR3 DNA: TGTGCCAGCAGCGACCTTGGGGTTTCTAGCACAGATACGCAGTATTTT
clone size: NA
D gene: NA
V gene: TRBV14
J gene: TRBJ2-3
CDR3 length: 16

CDR3 protein: CATRGRVGQPQHF
CDR3 DNA: TGTGCCACCAGGGGCCGGGTGGGTCAGCCCCAGCATTTT
clone size: once
D gene: NA
V gene: TRBV15
J gene: TRBJ1-5
CDR3 length: 13

CDR3 protein: CASSVTVVGYEQYF
CDR3 DNA: TGTGCCAGCAGCGTAACGGTGGTTGGGTACGAGCAGTACTTC
clone size: NA
D gene: NA
V gene: TRBV9
J gene: TRBJ2-7
CDR3 length: 14

CDR3 protein: CASSLSRDRPYEQYF
CDR3 DNA: TGTGCCAGCAGTTTATCCCGGGACAGACCCTACGAGCAGTACTTC
clone size: NA
D gene: TRBD1
V gene: TRBV27
J gene: TRBJ2-7
CDR3 length: 15

CDR3 protein: CASSFQREWTYNEQFF
CDR3 DNA: TGTGCCAGCAGTTTCCAGCGGGAGTGGACTTACAATGAGCAGTTCTTC
clone size: NA
D gene: TRBD2
V gene: TRBV28
J gene: TRBJ2-1
CDR3 length: 16

CDR3 protein: CASSPGGYTEAFF
CDR3 DNA: TGTGCCAGCAGCCCGGGCGGGTACACTGAAGCTTTCTTT
clone size: NA
D gene: NA
V gene: TRBV13
J gene: TRBJ1-1
CDR3 length: 13

CDR3 protein: CASSPTGTYEQYF
CDR3 DNA: TGTGCCAGCAGCCCGACAGGAACCTACGAGCAGTACTTC
clone size: NA
D gene: NA
V gene: TRBV9
J gene: TRBJ2-7
CDR3 length: 13

CDR3 protein: CASSPPTDTQYF
CDR3 DNA: TGTGCCAGCAGTCCCCCCACAGATACGCAGTATTTT
clone size: NA
D gene: NA
V gene: TRBV27
J gene: TRBJ2-3
CDR3 length: 12

CDR3 protein: CASSPRLSPWVNEQFF
CDR3 DNA: TGTGCCAGCAGTCCCCGACTAAGCCCTTGGGTGAATGAGCAGTTCTTC
clone size: NA
D gene: NA
V gene: TRBV28
J gene: TRBJ2-1
CDR3 length: 16

CDR3 protein: CASSYPSGSYEQYF
CDR3 DNA: TGTGCCAGCAGTTACCCTAGCGGGAGTTACGAGCAGTACTTC
clone size: NA
D gene: TRBD2
V gene: TRBV28
J gene: TRBJ2-7
CDR3 length: 14

CDR3 protein: CASRWGGAPATKYEQYF
CDR3 DNA: TGTGCCAGCAGATGGGGGGGGGCCCCGGCGACAAAGTACGAGCAGTACTTC
clone size: NA
D gene: NA
V gene: TRBV27
J gene: TRBJ2-7
CDR3 length: 17